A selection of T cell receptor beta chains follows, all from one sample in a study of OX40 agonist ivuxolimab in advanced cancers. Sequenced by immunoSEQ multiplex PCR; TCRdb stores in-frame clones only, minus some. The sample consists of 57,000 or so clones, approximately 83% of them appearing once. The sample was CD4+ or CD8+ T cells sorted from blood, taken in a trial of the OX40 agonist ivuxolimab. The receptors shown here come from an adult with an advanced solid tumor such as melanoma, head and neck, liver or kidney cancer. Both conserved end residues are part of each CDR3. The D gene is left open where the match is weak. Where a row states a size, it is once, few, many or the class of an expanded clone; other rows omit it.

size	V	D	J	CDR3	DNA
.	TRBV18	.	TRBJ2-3	CASSPSGADTQYF	TGTGCCAGCTCACCATCGGGGGCGGATACGCAGTATTTT
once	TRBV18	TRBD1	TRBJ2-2	CASSPLQGSNTGELFF	TGTGCCAGCTCACCACTACAGGGGTCGAACACCGGGGAGCTGTTTTTT
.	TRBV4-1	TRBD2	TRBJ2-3	CASSQDRGGGTADTQYF	TGCGCCAGCAGCCAAGACCGCGGCGGGGGGACCGCAGATACGCAGTATTTT
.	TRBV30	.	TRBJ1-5	CALGAGTNQPQHF	TGTGCCTTAGGGGCAGGGACCAATCAGCCCCAGCATTTT
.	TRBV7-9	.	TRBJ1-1	CASSLETRGRTFF	TGTGCCAGCAGCTTAGAAACGAGGGGTAGGACTTTCTTT
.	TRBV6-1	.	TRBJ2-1	CASSEEFRDPTTNEQFF	TGTGCCAGCAGTGAAGAGTTTCGGGACCCAACTACCAATGAGCAGTTCTTC
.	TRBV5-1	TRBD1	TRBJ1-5	CASSLEGGSNQPQHF	TGCGCCAGCAGCTTGGAAGGGGGCAGCAATCAGCCCCAGCATTTT
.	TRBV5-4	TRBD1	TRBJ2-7	CASSSAGTGGDEQYF	TGTGCCAGCAGCTCAGCCGGGACAGGGGGTGATGAGCAGTACTTC
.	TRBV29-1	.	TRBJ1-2	CSVGLGDYGYTF	TGTAGCGTTGGTCTGGGCGACTATGGCTACACCTTC
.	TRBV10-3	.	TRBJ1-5	CAISPDGNQPQHF	TGTGCCATCAGTCCGGATGGGAATCAGCCCCAGCATTTT
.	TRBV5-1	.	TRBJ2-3	CASSLGQGPANTQYF	TGCGCCAGCAGCTTGGGGCAGGGCCCTGCGAATACGCAGTATTTT
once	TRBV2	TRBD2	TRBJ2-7	CASAGLAGSLEQYF	TGTGCCAGCGCAGGACTAGCGGGCTCCCTTGAGCAGTACTTC
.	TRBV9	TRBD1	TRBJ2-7	CASTYPPGQGYEQYF	TGTGCCAGCACCTACCCCCCGGGACAGGGTTACGAGCAGTACTTC
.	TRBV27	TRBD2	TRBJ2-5	CASWRAGGETQYF	TGTGCCAGCTGGAGAGCGGGAGGCGAGACCCAGTACTTC
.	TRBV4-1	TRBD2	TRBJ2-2	CASSQKRGLSNTGELFF	TGCGCCAGCAGCCAAAAGCGGGGGCTATCGAACACCGGGGAGCTGTTTTTT
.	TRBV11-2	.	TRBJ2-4	CASSEESRQLAKNIQYF	TGTGCCAGCAGCGAGGAATCAAGACAACTAGCCAAAAACATTCAGTACTTC
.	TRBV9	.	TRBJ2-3	CASSAEVKRSTDTQYF	TGTGCCAGCAGCGCAGAGGTAAAGCGGAGCACAGATACGCAGTATTTT
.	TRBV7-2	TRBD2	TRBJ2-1	CASSLASAGGARNEQFF	TGTGCCAGCAGCTTAGCCTCGGCGGGGGGGGCTCGCAATGAGCAGTTCTTC
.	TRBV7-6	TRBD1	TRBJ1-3	CASSLERDRAAGNTIYF	TGTGCCAGCAGCTTAGAGCGGGACAGGGCGGCCGGAAACACCATATATTTT
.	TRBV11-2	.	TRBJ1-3	CASSQWGSGNTIYF	TGTGCCAGCAGCCAATGGGGCTCTGGAAACACCATATATTTT
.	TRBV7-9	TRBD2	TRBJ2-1	CASSALAGGLHEQFF	TGTGCCAGCAGCGCCTTAGCGGGGGGGCTGCATGAGCAGTTCTTC
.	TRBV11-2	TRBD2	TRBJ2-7	CASSRPSGSGEQYF	TGTGCCAGCAGCAGACCCAGCGGGAGTGGTGAGCAGTACTTC
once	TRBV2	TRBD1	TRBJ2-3	CAIAGTGGSTGTDTQYF	TGTGCCATCGCCGGGACAGGGGGCTCCACAGGCACAGATACGCAGTATTTT
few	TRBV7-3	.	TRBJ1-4	CASSQGANEKLFF	TGTGCCAGCAGCCAAGGGGCGAATGAAAAACTGTTTTTT
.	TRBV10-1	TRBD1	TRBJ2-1	CASSMGQGNNEQFF	TGCGCCAGCAGTATGGGACAGGGGAACAATGAGCAGTTCTTC
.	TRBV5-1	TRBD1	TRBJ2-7	CASSLGQGEPNEQYF	TGCGCCAGCAGCTTGGGACAGGGAGAGCCTAACGAGCAGTACTTC
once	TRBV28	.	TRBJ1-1	CASRGVLGLLAEAFF	TGTGCCAGCAGGGGAGTTTTAGGACTGCTAGCTGAAGCTTTCTTT
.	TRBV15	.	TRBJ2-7	CATSRDGREPYEQYF	TGTGCCACCAGCAGAGATGGCAGAGAACCCTACGAGCAGTACTTC
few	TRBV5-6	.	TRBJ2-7	CASSPSVYDEQYF	TGTGCCAGCAGCCCTTCCGTGTACGACGAGCAGTACTTC
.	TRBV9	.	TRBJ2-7	CASSVGQSSYEQYF	TGTGCCAGCAGCGTAGGCCAGAGCTCCTACGAGCAGTACTTC
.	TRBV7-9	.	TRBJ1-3	CASSLSDRGALSGNTIYF	TGTGCCAGCAGCTTATCCGATAGGGGAGCCCTATCTGGAAACACCATATATTTT
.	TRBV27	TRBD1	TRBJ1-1	CASSPQGGEGTEAFF	TGTGCCAGCAGTCCCCAGGGGGGTGAGGGCACTGAAGCTTTCTTT
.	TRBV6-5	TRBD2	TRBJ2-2	CASSYVGLETGELFF	TGTGCCAGCAGTTATGTGGGACTAGAGACCGGGGAGCTGTTTTTT
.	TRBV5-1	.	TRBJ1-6	CASSLQGSPLHF	TGCGCCAGCAGCTTGCAGGGTTCACCCCTCCACTTT
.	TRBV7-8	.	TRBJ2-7	CASSLISYEQYF	TGTGCCAGCAGCTTAATCTCCTACGAGCAGTACTTC
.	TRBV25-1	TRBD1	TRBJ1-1	CASRDRGKAFF	TGTGCCAGCCGGGACAGGGGTAAAGCTTTCTTT
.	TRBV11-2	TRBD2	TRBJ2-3	CASIPWTSGRLNTQYF	TGTGCCAGCATCCCTTGGACTAGCGGGAGGTTAAATACGCAGTATTTT
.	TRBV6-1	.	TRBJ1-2	CASSAGLVYGYTF	TGTGCCAGCAGTGCTGGCCTTGTCTATGGCTACACCTTC
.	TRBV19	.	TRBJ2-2	CASSIGWGQAITGELFF	TGTGCCAGTAGTATCGGTTGGGGACAAGCCATCACCGGGGAGCTGTTTTTT
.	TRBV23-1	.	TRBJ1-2	CASSQMDCNYGYTF	TGCGCCAGCAGTCAAATGGACTGTAACTATGGCTACACCTTC
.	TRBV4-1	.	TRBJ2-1	CASSPPRVGLSYNEQFF	TGCGCCAGCAGCCCTCCCAGGGTCGGGCTCTCCTACAATGAGCAGTTCTTC
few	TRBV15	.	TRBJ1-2	CATSRGQGMGNGYTF	TGTGCCACCAGCAGAGGTCAGGGGATGGGAAATGGCTACACCTTC
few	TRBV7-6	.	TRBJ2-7	CASSLGSNEQYF	TGTGCCAGCAGCTTAGGCTCCAACGAGCAGTACTTC
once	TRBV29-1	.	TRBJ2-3	CSVKEQGGPPDTQYF	TGCAGCGTTAAGGAACAGGGTGGCCCCCCAGATACGCAGTATTTT
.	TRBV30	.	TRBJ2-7	CACSKQMYEQYF	TGTGCCTGTTCAAAACAGATGTACGAGCAGTACTTC
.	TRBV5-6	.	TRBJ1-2	CASSTSEGYGYTF	TGTGCCAGCAGCACCTCGGAAGGTTATGGCTACACCTTC
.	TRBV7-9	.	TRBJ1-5	CASSSRTWGSNQPQHF	TGTGCCAGCAGCTCCAGAACGTGGGGTAGCAATCAGCCCCAGCATTTT
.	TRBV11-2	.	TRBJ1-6	CASSLRDGGPRHNSPLHF	TGTGCCAGCAGCTTACGTGATGGGGGGCCGAGGCATAATTCACCCCTCCACTTT
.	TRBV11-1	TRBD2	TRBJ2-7	CASSLAGLVDEQYF	TGTGCCAGCAGCTTAGCGGGACTAGTGGACGAGCAGTACTTC
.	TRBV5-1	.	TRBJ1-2	CASSSDGNYGYTF	TGCGCCAGCAGCAGCGACGGTAACTATGGCTACACCTTC
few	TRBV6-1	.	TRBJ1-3	CASSGSEWGAGNTIYF	TGTGCCAGCAGTGGTAGTGAATGGGGGGCTGGAAACACCATATATTTT
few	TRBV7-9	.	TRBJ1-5	CASSLGEYSNQPQHF	TGTGCCAGCAGCTTAGGGGAATATAGCAATCAGCCCCAGCATTTT
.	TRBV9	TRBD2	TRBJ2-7	CASSELAGGPRDEQYF	TGTGCCAGCAGTGAACTAGCGGGGGGGCCGCGGGACGAGCAGTACTTC